This TCR beta chain was captured by sequencing in a study of blood T cell repertoires in COVID-19. Across the study: Donors in the United States, Italy and Spain gave samples during acute or convalescent COVID-19. The analysed material was cDNA or gDNA that came from T cells, B-cell-depleted T cells, or PBMCs.

J gave up 2 bases and V 4 bases, and 8 bases lay outside the gene matches. The CDR3 contains 15 residues. Looked up from germline, CDR1 is LGHNA and CDR2 is YNFKEQ. As handled by the study authors: Amplification of reference gene primers was used by the study to estimate nucleated cell counts. The data were produced by immunoSEQ multiplex PCR, yet TCRdb's version contains in-frame clones alone and is incomplete. From that table come the V and J calls and clone size; the DNA was used to work out D and trimming. Of 200,000 to 250,000 clones listed, about 90% were seen once; the top ten hold under 1.5%.

This clonotype was sampled from a man aged 25 to 40 with acute or convalescent COVID-19. This rearrangement joins TRBV4-2 to TRBJ2-7, with 7 nucleotides matching TRBD2. Sequencing was carried out using peripheral blood. The CDR3 loop reads CASSPLAGHTYEQYF. The CDR3 region has the DNA TGTGCCAGCAGCCCGTTAGCGGGCCATACCTACGAGCAGTACTTC.